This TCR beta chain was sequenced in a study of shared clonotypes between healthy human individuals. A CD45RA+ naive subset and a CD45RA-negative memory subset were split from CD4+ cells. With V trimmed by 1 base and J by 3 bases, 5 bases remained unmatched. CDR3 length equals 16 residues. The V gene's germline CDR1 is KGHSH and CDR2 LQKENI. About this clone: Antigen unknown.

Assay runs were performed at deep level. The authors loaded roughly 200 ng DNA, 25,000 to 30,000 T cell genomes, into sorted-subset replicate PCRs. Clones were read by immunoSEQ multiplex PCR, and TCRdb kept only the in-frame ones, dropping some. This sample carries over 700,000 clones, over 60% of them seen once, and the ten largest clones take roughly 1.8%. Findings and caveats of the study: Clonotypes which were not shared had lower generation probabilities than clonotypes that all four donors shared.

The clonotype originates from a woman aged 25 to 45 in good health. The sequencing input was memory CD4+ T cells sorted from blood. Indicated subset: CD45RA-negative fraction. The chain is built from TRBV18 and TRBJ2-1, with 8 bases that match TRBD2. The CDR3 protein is CASSPQVTSGYNEQFF. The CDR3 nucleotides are TGTGCCAGCTCACCACAGGTTACTAGCGGCTACAATGAGCAGTTCTTC.